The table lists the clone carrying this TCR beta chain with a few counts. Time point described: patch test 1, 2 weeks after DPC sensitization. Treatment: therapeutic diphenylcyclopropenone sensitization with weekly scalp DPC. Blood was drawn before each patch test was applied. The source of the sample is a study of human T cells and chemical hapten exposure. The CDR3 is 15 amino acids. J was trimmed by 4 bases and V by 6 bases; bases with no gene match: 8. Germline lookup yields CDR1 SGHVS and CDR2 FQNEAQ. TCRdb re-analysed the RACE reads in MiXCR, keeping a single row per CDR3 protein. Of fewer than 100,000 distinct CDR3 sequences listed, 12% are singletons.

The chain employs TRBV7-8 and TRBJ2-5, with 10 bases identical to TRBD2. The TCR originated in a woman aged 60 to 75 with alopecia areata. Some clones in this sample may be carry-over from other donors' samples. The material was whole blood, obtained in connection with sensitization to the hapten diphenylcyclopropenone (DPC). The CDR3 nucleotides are TGTGCCAGCAGTCCCAGCGGGGGGGTCGGAGAGACCCAGTACTTC. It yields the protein CASSPSGGVGETQYF.